The sequence of this T cell receptor beta chain was determined in a study of blood T cell repertoires in COVID-19. Study-wide background: Spain, Italy and the United States supplied samples that represented acute and convalescent COVID-19.

The length of the CDR3 is 17 residues. The V and J ends lost 0 bases and 1 base respectively, with 12 bases between them. Methods used by the authors: Nucleated cell counts were estimated from reference gene primer amplification. Sequenced by immunoSEQ multiplex PCR; TCRdb stores in-frame clones only, minus some. Clone size and the V and J calls come from that table; the DNA yielded D and trimming. This sample yields roughly 180,000 clones, of which approximately 88% are seen a single time; about 7% belongs to the top ten. The J gene is TRBJ2-2, the V gene TRBV23-1; the D gene is possibly TRBD1 (6 bases). TRBV23-1 is treated as an ORF (open reading frame) with a function not yet certain. Sequencing was performed on peripheral blood. The TCR sequence derives from a woman aged 35 to 49 with COVID-19, enrolled during active disease. The CDR3 DNA sequence: TGCGCCAGCAGTCAATCGGTTTTGACAGGGAACACCGGGGAGCTGTTTTTT. As protein: CASSQSVLTGNTGELFF.